This T cell receptor (beta chain) derives from a study of shared clonotypes between healthy human individuals. In the study overall: Three plates each covered CD4 naive and memory; CD8 naive two, CD8 memory one. Findings of the study overall: Generation probabilities of non-shared clonotypes were lower (relative to those shared by all four donors).

The CDR3 is 13 amino acids. Deletions cut 6 bases from V and 4 bases from J, with 10 bases between. Looked up from germline, CDR1 is MNHEY and CDR2 is SMNVEV (reference sequence). This clone was seen many times. Its cognate antigen is unknown. Measured with immunoSEQ multiplex PCR; TCRdb has only the in-frame clones, and not every one. The data show over 850,000 clones, around 82% seen once. Sequencing was carried out using memory CD4+ T cells from PBMCs. Indicated subset: CD45RA-negative fraction. V is TRBV27 and J is TRBJ1-5, with a tentative D call TRBD1 (5 bases). The source is a man aged 18 to 29 in good health. Some clones in this sample may be carry-over from other donors' samples. The DNA of the CDR3 is TGTGCCAGCAGGATCAGGGTAAATCAGCCCCAGCATTTT. Translated: CASRIRVNQPQHF.